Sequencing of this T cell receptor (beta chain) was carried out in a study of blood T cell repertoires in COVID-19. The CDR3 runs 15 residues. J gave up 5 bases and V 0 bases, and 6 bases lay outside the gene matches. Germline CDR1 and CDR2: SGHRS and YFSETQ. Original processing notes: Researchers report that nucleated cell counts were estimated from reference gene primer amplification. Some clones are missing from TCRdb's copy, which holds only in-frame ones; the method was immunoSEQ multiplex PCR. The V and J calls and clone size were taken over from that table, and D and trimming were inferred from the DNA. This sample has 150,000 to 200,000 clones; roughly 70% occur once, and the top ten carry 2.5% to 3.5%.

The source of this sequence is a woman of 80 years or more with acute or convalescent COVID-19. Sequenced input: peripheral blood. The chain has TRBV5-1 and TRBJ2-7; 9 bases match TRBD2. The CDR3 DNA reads TGCGCCAGCAGCTTGGTCAATAGCGGGAGCGACGAGCAGTACTTC. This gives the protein CASSLVNSGSDEQYF.